This T cell receptor (beta chain) appears in the sequencing data of a study of CD8 T cells in ankylosing spondylitis. As to this clonotype: Its antigen is not identified.

Study-wide results and limits: Made up of several highly homologous variants, a TCR beta motif appeared characteristic of ankylosing spondylitis blood. Disease-linked clones bore a CD8+ phenotype and were relatively rare in peripheral blood.

TCR beta libraries were made by quantitative 5'-RACE with molecular barcodes. TCRdb reanalysed the 5' RACE reads using MiXCR and keeps one entry per CDR3 protein. The sample contains 150,000 to 200,000 distinct CDR3 sequences, roughly 31% of which appear only once. V was shortened by 3 bases and J by 0 bases, with 5 bases between the two germline ends. CDR1 and CDR2 (germline): MNHEY, SMNVEV (reference sequence). The CDR3 runs to 14 residues. The receptor was isolated from a male donor with ankylosing spondylitis. The chain is built from TRBV27 and TRBJ2-2; D remains unclear. The material sequenced was synovial fluid, either unsorted or a sorted T cell fraction (not recorded which). The CDR3 here is CASSFMSNTGELFF. In DNA, the CDR3 is TGTGCCAGCAGTTTTATGTCGAACACCGGGGAGCTGTTTTTT.